Following are 4 T cell receptor beta chains from one sample sequenced in a study of blood T cell repertoires in COVID-19. Repertoires were generated with immunoSEQ multiplex PCR, while TCRdb's copy carries only in-frame clones and drops some. In the table there are about 290,000 clones, about 85% of which are singletons. The sample comprised peripheral blood. All receptors come from a woman in her 50s with active or convalescent COVID-19.

V usage is TRBV10-3 and J usage is TRBJ2-3, with 9 bases that match TRBD1. Germline loops: CDR1 ENHRY, CDR2 SYGVKD. The trim removed 3 bases at V and 1 base at J, leaving 5 bases unmatched. The CDR3 runs to 16 residues. The CDR3 spells CAISETGGAGTDTQYF. In DNA, the CDR3 is TGTGCCATCAGTGAAACAGGGGGCGCGGGCACAGATACGCAGTATTTT.

V and J are TRBV24-1 and TRBJ2-5; D uncertain. V lost 4 bases, J lost 1 base, and 3 bases lay in between. Looked up from germline, CDR1 is KGHDR and CDR2 is SFDVKD. This CDR3 is built from 12 residues. CDR3 sequence (DNA): TGTGCCACCAGTGACCGCCAAGAGACCCAGTACTTC. It translates to CATSDRQETQYF.

This clone appeared once. The chain recombines TRBV14 with TRBJ2-2; perhaps TRBD2 as D (7 bases). V lost 0 bases to trimming and J lost 4 bases, with 15 bases between them. The length of the CDR3 is 17 residues. Germline values: CDR1 SGHDN, CDR2 FVKESK. The CDR3 loop is CASSQDYGGLVTGELFF. The CDR3 DNA reads TGTGCCAGCAGCCAAGATTACGGGGGGCTCGTCACCGGGGAGCTGTTTTTT. The variable domain in full, with the rest retrieved from reference TRBV14 and TRBJ2-2, is EAGVTQFPSHSVIEKGQTVTLRCDPISGHDNLYWYRRVMGKEIKFLLHFVKESKQDESGMPNNRFLAERTGGTYSTLKVQPAELEDSGVYFCASSQDYGGLVTGELFFGEGSRLTVL.

The chain links TRBV7-2 to TRBJ2-3, with 8 bases aligning to TRBD2. CDR3 length: 14 amino acids. Germline V gene lookup returns CDR1 SGHTA and CDR2 FQGNSA. Trimming removed 5 bases from V and 1 base from J; junction bases left unmatched: 2. CDR3: CASSTTSGTDTQYF. CDR3 DNA: TGTGCCAGCAGCACGACTAGCGGCACAGATACGCAGTATTTT.